This T cell receptor beta chain was retrieved from a study of tumor-infiltrating lymphocytes in localized non-small cell lung cancer. Study-level information: Patients included smokers and never-smokers with various histologies, some sampled after neoadjuvant chemotherapy.

Study results and limitations: Recurrence-free survival showed no association with tumor T-cell fraction.

Concerning this clone: Its antigen is as yet unknown.

Libraries were prepared by immunoSEQ multiplex PCR; TCRdb keeps only in-frame clonotypes and omits some of them. The sample lists 8,000 to 9,500 clones; 77% were seen once. The sample consisted of lung tumor tissue. The TCR sequence derives from a human donor with non-small cell lung cancer.

This chain's CDR3 is CASSPPGRSSPLHF. CDR3 nucleotides: TGTGCCAGCTCACCACCAGGCAGAAGTTCACCCCTCCACTTT. The chain couples TRBV18 to TRBJ1-6, with D unclear. Germline V gene sequence: CDR1 KGHSH, CDR2 LQKENI. This CDR3 region has 14 residues. V was cut by 0 bases and J by 9 bases, with 9 bases left in between. Filled out from reference TRBV18 and TRBJ1-6, the complete variable domain reads NAGVMQNPRHLVRRRGQEARLRCSPMKGHSHVYWYRQLPEEGLKFMVYLQKENIIDESGMPKERFSAEFPKEGPSILRIQQVVRGDSAAYFCASSPPGRSSPLHFGNGTRLTVT.